Listed below are T cell receptor beta chains from one sample, sequenced in a study of blood T cell repertoires in COVID-19. The assay was immunoSEQ multiplex PCR, and TCRdb's table has in-frame clones only and misses some. The sample carries approximately 170,000 clones, over 80% recorded once. The sample consisted of peripheral blood. All receptors come from a woman between 65 and 79 years old with COVID-19, enrolled during active disease. Both conserved end residues are part of each CDR3. D genes are given only for firm matches. For some rows the clone size is stated as once, few or many, or as a class when expanded; others skip it.

size	V	J	D	CDR3	DNA
once	TRBV9	TRBJ2-7	-	CASSVRESNYEQYF	TGTGCCAGCAGCGTAAGAGAGTCCAACTACGAGCAGTACTTC
-	TRBV3-1/TRBV3-2	TRBJ2-3	TRBD2	CASSPWVAGGRADTQYF	TGTGCCAGCAGCCCTTGGGTTGCGGGAGGGCGGGCAGATACGCAGTATTTT
-	TRBV7-9	TRBJ1-2	TRBD1	CASSLSSDRVDGYTF	TGTGCCAGCAGCTTATCCTCGGACAGGGTAGATGGCTACACCTTC
-	TRBV5-6	TRBJ2-3	TRBD2	CASSQTLAGDTDTQYF	TGTGCCAGCAGCCAGACCCTAGCGGGAGACACAGATACGCAGTATTTT
-	TRBV29-1	TRBJ2-3	TRBD2	CSVIGTSGITSTDTQYF	TGCAGCGTTATAGGGACTAGCGGGATCACTAGCACAGATACGCAGTATTTT
-	TRBV5-6	TRBJ2-5	-	CASSPTGIETQYF	TGTGCCAGCAGCCCTACAGGGATAGAGACCCAGTACTTC
-	TRBV12-3/TRBV12-4	TRBJ1-3	-	CASSPGQGNTIYF	TGTGCCAGCAGTCCCGGACAGGGAAACACCATATATTTT
-	TRBV5-1	TRBJ1-2	TRBD1	CASSPGQDPYGYTF	TGCGCCAGCAGCCCCGGACAGGATCCCTATGGCTACACCTTC
once	TRBV5-5	TRBJ2-1	TRBD2	CASSSHARLAGGGEQFF	TGTGCCAGCAGCTCCCACGCCCGCCTAGCGGGAGGAGGGGAGCAGTTCTTC
-	TRBV5-1	TRBJ2-7	-	CASQRGGQTYEQYF	TGCGCCAGCCAGCGAGGGGGACAAACGTACGAGCAGTACTTC
-	TRBV14	TRBJ1-1	-	CASSHSGGAEAFF	TGTGCCAGCAGCCATAGCGGGGGCGCTGAAGCTTTCTTT
-	TRBV5-4	TRBJ2-7	-	CASSLDRNYEQYF	TGTGCCAGCAGCCTCGACAGGAACTACGAGCAGTACTTC
-	TRBV18	TRBJ2-7	TRBD1	CASSPGTGPEQYF	TGTGCCAGCTCACCCGGGACAGGCCCCGAGCAGTACTTC
-	TRBV6-5	TRBJ1-2	-	CASSSPGTLNGYTF	TGTGCCAGCAGTTCTCCCGGGACATTAAATGGCTACACCTTC
-	TRBV28	TRBJ2-1	TRBD1	CASSLAPRGQGRDEQFF	TGTGCCAGCAGTTTGGCCCCTCGGGGACAGGGGCGTGATGAGCAGTTCTTC
-	TRBV5-1	TRBJ2-5	TRBD1	CASSSGFGTEETQYF	TGCGCCAGCAGCTCCGGGTTTGGGACAGAAGAGACCCAGTACTTC
few	TRBV6-2/TRBV6-3	TRBJ1-5	-	CASSFTGRGQPQHF	TGTGCCAGCAGTTTCACAGGGCGCGGTCAGCCCCAGCATTTT
-	TRBV5-4	TRBJ1-1	TRBD1	CASTLSTGGTGEMNTEAFF	TGTGCCAGCACCCTATCCACAGGGGGAACAGGTGAGATGAACACTGAAGCTTTCTTT
-	TRBV4-3	TRBJ2-1	-	CASSQGDRAGEQFF	TGCGCCAGCAGCCAAGGTGACCGCGCAGGCGAGCAGTTCTTC
-	TRBV28	TRBJ1-2	TRBD1	CASSLVYEGASGYTF	TGTGCCAGCAGTTTAGTTTATGAGGGGGCGAGTGGCTACACCTTC
-	TRBV3-1/TRBV3-2	TRBJ2-7	TRBD1	CASSPNPGTGSYEQYF	TGTGCCAGCAGTCCGAACCCCGGGACAGGGAGCTACGAGCAGTACTTC
-	TRBV7-3	TRBJ2-1	TRBD2	CASSVTPSGRHEQFF	TGTGCCAGCAGTGTAACGCCTAGCGGGAGACATGAGCAGTTCTTC
few	TRBV5-1	TRBJ2-2	-	CASSLSTGNTGELFF	TGCGCCAGCAGCTTGTCGACAGGGAACACCGGGGAGCTGTTTTTT
once	TRBV6-2/TRBV6-3	TRBJ2-1	-	CASSYPRGGVITYNEQFF	TGTGCCAGCAGTTACCCAAGGGGCGGGGTCATAACATACAATGAGCAGTTCTTC
-	TRBV19	TRBJ2-3	TRBD2	CASSITSGTTDTQYF	TGTGCCAGTAGTATAACTAGCGGAACCACAGATACGCAGTATTTT
once	TRBV19	TRBJ1-5	-	CASSPTGNSNQPQHF	TGTGCCAGTAGCCCTACAGGCAATAGCAATCAGCCCCAGCATTTT
-	TRBV2	TRBJ1-1	-	CASSPVYGEGAFF	TGTGCCAGCAGCCCAGTGTATGGGGAGGGGGCTTTCTTT
-	TRBV30	TRBJ1-5	-	CAWNTAGANQPQHF	TGTGCCTGGAATACCGCAGGGGCTAATCAGCCCCAGCATTTT
once	TRBV5-1	TRBJ2-5	TRBD2	CASSLGTSGGETQYF	TGCGCCAGCAGCTTGGGGACTAGCGGGGGAGAGACCCAGTACTTC
once	TRBV28	TRBJ2-5	TRBD2	CASRRSRLAGGRQETQYF	TGTGCCAGCAGGCGGAGTCGGCTAGCGGGAGGGCGACAAGAGACCCAGTACTTC
many	TRBV9	TRBJ2-1	-	CASSVSPRASDEQFF	TGTGCCAGCAGCGTATCTCCGCGGGCTTCCGATGAGCAGTTCTTC
-	TRBV14	TRBJ1-1	TRBD1	CASSQSRTGIWNTEAFF	TGTGCCAGCAGCCAAAGTAGGACAGGGATCTGGAACACTGAAGCTTTCTTT
-	TRBV12-5	TRBJ2-3	TRBD2	CASGTRTRSTDTQYF	TGTGCTAGTGGCACCAGGACTAGAAGCACAGATACGCAGTATTTT
-	TRBV7-9	TRBJ1-2	-	CASSLAQDTYGYTF	TGTGCCAGCAGCTTAGCGCAGGATACCTATGGCTACACCTTC
-	TRBV5-1	TRBJ2-3	-	CASSPGRGGGSTDTQYF	TGCGCCAGCAGCCCGGGGAGGGGGGGAGGGAGCACAGATACGCAGTATTTT
-	TRBV7-9	TRBJ1-1	-	CASSLGGAWTEAFF	TGTGCCAGCAGCTTAGGGGGCGCTTGGACTGAAGCTTTCTTT
-	TRBV11-1	TRBJ1-1	TRBD1	CASSAQTGGFTEAFF	TGTGCCAGCAGCGCTCAGACAGGGGGCTTCACTGAAGCTTTCTTT
-	TRBV18	TRBJ2-1	TRBD2	CASSPAGAREQFF	TGTGCCAGCTCACCAGCGGGAGCTCGTGAGCAGTTCTTC
-	TRBV6-5	TRBJ1-2	-	CASSYSRNPGGYTF	TGTGCCAGCAGTTACTCGAGAAACCCCGGTGGCTACACCTTC
-	TRBV9	TRBJ2-5	-	CASSVGVRETQYF	TGTGCCAGCAGCGTAGGAGTCCGGGAGACCCAGTACTTC
-	TRBV7-9	TRBJ1-1	-	CASSPQGLGRFTEAFF	TGTGCCAGCAGCCCCCAGGGGCTAGGCCGCTTCACTGAAGCTTTCTTT
-	TRBV4-1	TRBJ1-4	-	CASSQDGGVNEKLFF	TGCGCCAGCAGCCAAGATGGGGGGGTTAATGAAAAACTGTTTTTT
-	TRBV6-1	TRBJ2-3	TRBD2	CASSEGAGWLAGKTDTQYF	TGTGCCAGCAGTGAAGGGGCAGGATGGCTAGCGGGAAAGACAGATACGCAGTATTTT
few	TRBV30	TRBJ2-1	TRBD2	CAWTSGRANEQFF	TGTGCCTGGACTAGCGGGAGGGCCAATGAGCAGTTCTTC
few	TRBV12-3/TRBV12-4	TRBJ2-1	-	CATQTRRYNEQFF	TGTGCCACCCAAACTCGTAGATACAATGAGCAGTTCTTC
once	TRBV4-3	TRBJ2-1	TRBD2	CASSQSTSGTVNEQFF	TGCGCCAGCAGCCAGTCAACTAGCGGGACCGTCAATGAGCAGTTCTTC
-	TRBV9	TRBJ1-4	-	CASNRGFANEKLFF	TGTGCCAGCAATCGGGGTTTTGCCAATGAAAAACTGTTTTTT
-	TRBV3-1/TRBV3-2	TRBJ1-6	TRBD1	CASSHAGTGGANNSPLHF	TGTGCCAGCAGCCACGCCGGGACAGGGGGCGCGAATAATTCACCCCTCCACTTT